This TCR beta chain was captured by sequencing in a study of molecular identifiers for immune sequencing clone quantification. Using a CD8+CD4-CCR7+CD45RA+ phenotype, naive CD8 T cells were sorted. The germline V gene has CDR1 MNHEY and CDR2 SMNVEV (reference sequence). This CDR3 has 17 residues. Concerning this clonotype itself: Germline and junction disagree at one end, which may indicate a read error.

TCRdb passed the PCR reads through MiXCR, listing each CDR3 protein once. This table has over 600,000 distinct CDR3 sequences, 15% to 20% appearing once. The source of this sequence is a human donor in good health. Some libraries in this study had Jurkat cell RNA spiked in. V usage is TRBV27 and J usage is TRBJ2-1; 12 nucleotides match TRBD2. Input material: naive CD8+ T cells from blood, with Jurkat cell RNA spiked in. The subset here: FACS-sorted CD8+CD4-CCR7+CD45RA+ naive T cells. CDR3 protein: CASSSGLAGPSYNELFF. In DNA form, the CDR3 reads TGTGCCAGCAGTTCAGGACTAGCGGGGCCCTCCTACAATGAGCTGTTCTTC.